Following are 18 T cell receptor beta chains from one sample sequenced in a study of blood T cell repertoires in COVID-19. Clones were read by immunoSEQ multiplex PCR, and TCRdb kept only the in-frame ones, dropping some. The sample includes some 100,000 clones, 80% to 95% of them seen just once. Specimen: peripheral blood. These receptors all stem from a man aged 45-65 years with active COVID-19.

The V call is TRBV5-6, the J call TRBJ2-7, with TRBD2 matching 7 bases. After removal of 0 bases from V and 6 bases from J, the junction contained 6 bases not matched to a gene. The germline CDR1 and CDR2 sequences are SGHDT and YYEEEE. This CDR3 is built from 14 residues. The CDR3 coding sequence is TGTGCCAGCAGCTTGGACGAGCGGGGACTCGAGCAGTACTTC. Encoded protein: CASSLDERGLEQYF.

This CDR3 reads CASSHSRRTPAGGTEAFF. CDR3 sequence (DNA): TGTGCCAGCAGCCATTCCAGAAGGACCCCCGCGGGTGGCACTGAAGCTTTCTTT. The J gene is TRBJ1-1, the V gene TRBV5-7; D unresolved. TRBV5-7 is assigned to the ORF class and has an uncertain function. This CDR3 comprises 18 residues. The V end lost 4 bases, the J end lost 4 bases, and 26 bases lay between the germline ends.

This clone was found a few times. V is TRBV6-6 and J is TRBJ2-7, with TRBD1 matching 8 bases. Trimming took 4 bases from V and 3 from J; bases not matched to a gene: 11. CDR1 MNHNY and CDR2 SVGAGI come from the germline V gene (reference sequence). The CDR3 consists of 16 residues. CDR3 in DNA: TGTGCCAGCAGTTTGCCCGCAGGGGGCTCTGTCTACGAGCAGTACTTC. This gives the protein CASSLPAGGSVYEQYF.

The chain joins TRBV30 to TRBJ2-1; 12 positions match TRBD2. The CDR3 contains 15 residues. Germline values: CDR1 GTSNPN, CDR2 SVGIG (reference sequence). Germline trimming cut 2 bases from V and 6 bases from J; bases unmatched to any gene: 5. The CDR3 here is CAWSRGLAGSNEQFF. CDR3 coding DNA: TGTGCCTGGAGTCGAGGACTAGCGGGATCCAATGAGCAGTTCTTC. The entire variable domain, with the rest obtained from reference TRBV30 and TRBJ2-1, is as follows: SQTIHQWPATLVQPVGSPLSLECTVEGTSNPNLYWYRQAAGRGLQLLFYSVGIGQISSEVPQNLSASRPQDRQFILSSKKLLLSDSGFYLCAWSRGLAGSNEQFFGPGTRLTVL.

The chain is built from TRBV5-6 and TRBJ2-6; D not resolved. V was pared by 1 base and J by 0 bases, with 5 bases between. This CDR3 region has 15 residues. Germline CDR1 and CDR2: SGHDT and YYEEEE. CDR3 coding DNA: TGTGCCAGCAGCTTGACCGGCTCTGGGGCCAACGTCCTGACTTTC. This gives the protein CASSLTGSGANVLTF.

This clone was seen only once. The J gene is TRBJ1-2, the V gene TRBV28; TRBD1 matches 9 bases. Germline-derived CDR1 and CDR2 are MDHEN and SYDVKM. The length of the CDR3 is 15 residues. V shed 3 bases, J shed 0 bases, and the junction held 2 bases outside the gene matches. CDR3 protein: CASSFGQGSNYGYTF. The DNA for the CDR3 is TGTGCCAGCAGTTTCGGACAGGGGTCTAACTATGGCTACACCTTC.

V is TRBV3-1 (or the pseudogene TRBV3-2) and J is TRBJ2-4; 10 bases are shared with TRBD2. Trimming removed 2 bases from V and 2 bases from J; junction bases left unmatched: 18. Germline V CDR1 and CDR2: LGHDT, YNNKEL (reference sequence). The CDR3 is made up of 21 amino acids. The CDR3 is CASSQPVGLSGRGGSKNIQYF. The CDR3, as DNA: TGTGCCAGCAGCCAACCTGTCGGCCTGAGCGGGAGGGGTGGCTCCAAAAACATTCAGTACTTC.

The chain joins TRBV5-1 to TRBJ2-7; perhaps TRBD1 as D (6 bases). CDR3 length: 13 amino acids. The germline CDR1 and CDR2 sequences are SGHRS and YFSETQ. The V and J ends lost 3 bases and 1 base respectively, with 8 bases between them. The CDR3 bases are TGCGCCAGCAGCTCTGGACAGTCCTACGAGCAGTACTTC. Translating gives CASSSGQSYEQYF.

The chain links TRBV18 to TRBJ2-3; 8 bases are shared with TRBD1. J was trimmed by 4 bases and V by 3 bases; bases with no gene match: 9. Germline assignment: CDR1 KGHSH and CDR2 LQKENI. This CDR3 spans 16 amino acids. The chain's CDR3 is CASSPELGQGPDTQYF. The DNA for the CDR3 is TGTGCCAGCTCACCGGAATTAGGACAGGGCCCAGATACGCAGTATTTT.

The chain has TRBV6-5 and TRBJ2-2; TRBD1 agrees at 10 bases. Trimming cost V 2 bases and J 7 bases; bases outside gene matches: 4. Germline V gene lookup returns CDR1 MNHEY and CDR2 SVGAGI. The CDR3 runs 15 residues. CDR3 protein: CASSYRQGAGGELFF. CDR3 bases: TGTGCCAGCAGTTACCGACAGGGGGCGGGCGGGGAGCTGTTTTTT.

This rearrangement joins TRBV3-1 (or the pseudogene TRBV3-2) to TRBJ1-1; the D is unclear. V dropped 6 bases and J dropped 1 base, with 12 bases sitting between them. The germline V gene has CDR1 LGHDT and CDR2 YNNKEL (reference sequence). This CDR3 has 14 amino acids. CDR3 amino acids: CASSQPFSNTEAFF. The CDR3 nucleotides read TGTGCCAGCAGTCAACCTTTTTCGAACACTGAAGCTTTCTTT.

The sample holds one count of this clone. The rearrangement uses TRBV9 and TRBJ1-6; weak D call: TRBD1 (6 bases). Trimming took off 3 bases at V and 7 bases at J, with 11 bases between the two ends. CDR3 size: 14 residues. CDR1 is SGDLS, CDR2 YYNGEE, per germline. The CDR3 protein is CASSDRTENSPLHF. In DNA, the CDR3 is TGTGCCAGCAGCGACAGGACAGAAAATTCACCCCTCCACTTT.

This chain joins TRBV4-1 and TRBJ2-7, with D maybe TRBD1 (5 bases). Germline V gene lookup returns CDR1 MGHRA and CDR2 YSYEKL. The CDR3 runs to 16 residues. V lost 2 bases to trimming and J lost 3 bases, with 17 bases between them. The CDR3 loop reads CASSQMPLGQGYEQYF. Here the CDR3 DNA reads TGCGCCAGCAGCCAAATGCCTCTCGGGCAGGGCTACGAGCAGTACTTC.

This clone appeared a few times. For the CDR3, the DNA is TGCGCCAGCAGCCTGGGGCCAGCTTACGAGCAGTACTTC. Its translation is CASSLGPAYEQYF. The chain joins TRBV10-1 to TRBJ2-7; a possible D gene is TRBD1 (5 bases). V lost 6 bases to trimming and J lost 4 bases, with 13 bases between them. CDR3 length equals 13 residues. CDR1 WNHNN and CDR2 SYGVQD come from the germline V gene (reference sequence).

V is TRBV9 and J is TRBJ1-1; D unclear. This CDR3 spans 15 amino acids. Germline V gene lookup returns CDR1 SGDLS and CDR2 YYNGEE. V was pared by 0 bases and J by 1 base, with 10 bases between. Here the CDR3 DNA reads TGTGCCAGCAGCGTAGGGCCGGCGGGGAACACTGAAGCTTTCTTT. This codes for CASSVGPAGNTEAFF.

This clone came up once. The V and J genes are TRBV29-1 and TRBJ1-1; D is perhaps TRBD1 (5 bases). Trimming cost V 4 bases and J 4 bases, with 16 bases left between them. Germline V lookup: CDR1 SQVTM, CDR2 ANQGSEA. This CDR3 is built from 14 residues. The CDR3 DNA reads TGCAGCGTTGTAGGGACCGGGAGGATCACTGAAGCTTTCTTT. Residues: CSVVGTGRITEAFF. Full variable domain (outside the CDR3, taken from reference TRBV29-1 and TRBJ1-1): SAVISQKPSRDICQRGTSLTIQCQVDSQVTMMFWYRQQPGQSLTLIATANQGSEATYESGFVIDKFPISRPNLTFSTLTVSNMSPEDSSIYLCSVVGTGRITEAFFGQGTRLTVV.

The count of this clone is one. The chain employs TRBV3-1 (or the pseudogene TRBV3-2) and TRBJ2-2; TRBD2 is a possible D gene (6 bases). Germline V lookup: CDR1 LGHDT, CDR2 YNNKEL (reference sequence). V was trimmed by 8 bases and J by 2 bases, leaving 12 bases between them. There are 14 residues in the CDR3. CDR3 sequence: CASANGGNTGELFF. The CDR3 DNA sequence: TGTGCCAGCGCTAACGGGGGTAACACCGGGGAGCTGTTTTTT.

The V and J genes are TRBV7-6 and TRBJ2-3, with D maybe TRBD1 (5 bases). From germline, CDR1 is SGHVS and CDR2 FNYEAQ. The CDR3 extends over 17 amino acids. Trimming pared 2 bases from V and 0 bases from J, leaving 15 bases between. The CDR3 bases are TGTGCCAGCAGCTTAAGGGGATCAGGCACTAGCACAGATACGCAGTATTTT. This sequence encodes CASSLRGSGTSTDTQYF.